Reported below is one T cell receptor beta chain. Using immunoSEQ multiplex PCR, the repertoire was profiled, and TCRdb retains in-frame clones only, with some absent. This sample has about 83,000 clones, with 92% found just once. This record belongs to a study of technical replicates of blood from a few donors. Trimming at V came to 3 bases and at J to 2 bases, leaving 6 bases not matched to a gene. The CDR3 spans 15 residues. Germline V gene lookup returns CDR1 MGHRA and CDR2 YSYEKL. The sample was T cells isolated from PBMCs. The chain recombines TRBV4-1 with TRBJ1-1; the match to TRBD1 covers 7 bases. The TCR was taken from a human donor in good health. The CDR3 DNA is TGCGCCAGCAGCCATGAAGACAGGGACAACACTGAAGCTTTCTTT. This gives the protein CASSHEDRDNTEAFF.